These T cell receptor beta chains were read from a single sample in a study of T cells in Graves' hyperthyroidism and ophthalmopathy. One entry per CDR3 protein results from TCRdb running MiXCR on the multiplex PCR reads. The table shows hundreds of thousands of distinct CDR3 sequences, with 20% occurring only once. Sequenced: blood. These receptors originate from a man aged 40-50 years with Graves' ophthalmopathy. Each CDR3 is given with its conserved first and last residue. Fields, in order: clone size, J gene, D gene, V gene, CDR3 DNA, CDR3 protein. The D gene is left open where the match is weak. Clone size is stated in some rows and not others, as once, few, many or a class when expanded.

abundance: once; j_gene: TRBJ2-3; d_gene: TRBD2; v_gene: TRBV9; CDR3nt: TGTGCCAGCGCCTATAGCGGGAGGTCAGATACGCAGTATTTT; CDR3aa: CASAYSGRSDTQYF
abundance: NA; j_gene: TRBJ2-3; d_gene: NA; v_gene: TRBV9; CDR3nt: TGTGCCAGCAGCGAGTCGGGAGCCACAGATACGCAGTATTTT; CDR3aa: CASSESGATDTQYF
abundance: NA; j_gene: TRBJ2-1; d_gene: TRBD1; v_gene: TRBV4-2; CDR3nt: TGTGCCAGCAGCCCCACGGGACAGGGGAACAATGAGCAGTTCTTC; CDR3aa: CASSPTGQGNNEQFF
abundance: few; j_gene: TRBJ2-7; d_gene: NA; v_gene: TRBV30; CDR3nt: TGTGCCTGGAGTGTACGGCCCTTTACCTACGAGCAGTACTTC; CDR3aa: CAWSVRPFTYEQYF
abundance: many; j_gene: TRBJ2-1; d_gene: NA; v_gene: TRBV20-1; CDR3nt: TGCAGTGCTAGAGATCGTCTTGGCGGAGGGTACAATGAGCAGTTCTTC; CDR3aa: CSARDRLGGGYNEQFF
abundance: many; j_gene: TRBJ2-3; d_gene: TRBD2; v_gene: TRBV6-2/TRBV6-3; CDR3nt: TGTGCCAGCAGTTATGGCGGGAGGGCCGATCTCCCTCATGCGCAGTATTTT; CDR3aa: CASSYGGRADLPHAQYF
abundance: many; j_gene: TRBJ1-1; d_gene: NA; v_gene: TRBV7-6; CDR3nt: TGTGCCAGCAGCGCACGCATGAACACTGAAGCTTTCTTT; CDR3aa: CASSARMNTEAFF
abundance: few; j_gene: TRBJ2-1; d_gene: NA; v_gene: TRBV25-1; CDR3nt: TGTGCCAGCAGTGAATGGACCTCGGCAATGGGCAATGAGCAGTTCTTC; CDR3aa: CASSEWTSAMGNEQFF
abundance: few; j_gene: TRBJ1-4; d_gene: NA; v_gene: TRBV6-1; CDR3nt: TGTGCCAGCATTTTCGCCGAAGGAGGTGAAAAACTGTTTTTT; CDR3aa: CASIFAEGGEKLFF
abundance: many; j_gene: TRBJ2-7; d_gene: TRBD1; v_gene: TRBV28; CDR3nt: TGTGCCAGCAGACCGGGACAGTCCTACGAGCAGTACTTC; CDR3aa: CASRPGQSYEQYF
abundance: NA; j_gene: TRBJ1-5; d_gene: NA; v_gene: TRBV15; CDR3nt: TGTGCCACCAGCAGAGCCGGGGATAGCAATCAGCCCCAGCATTTT; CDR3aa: CATSRAGDSNQPQHF
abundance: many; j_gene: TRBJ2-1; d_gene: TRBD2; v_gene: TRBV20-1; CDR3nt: TGCAGTGCTAGTCGTGGACTAGCGGGGGGGCCCCTCAATGAGCAGTTCTTC; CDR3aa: CSASRGLAGGPLNEQFF
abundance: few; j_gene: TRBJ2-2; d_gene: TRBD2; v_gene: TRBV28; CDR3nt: TGTGCCAGCAGCCCGATCGGGACTAGCGGGAGCGGGGAGCTGTTTTTT; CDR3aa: CASSPIGTSGSGELFF
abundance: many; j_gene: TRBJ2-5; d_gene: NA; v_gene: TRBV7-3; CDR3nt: TGTGCCAGCAGTAGGGGGAACCAAGAGACCCAGTACTTC; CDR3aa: CASSRGNQETQYF
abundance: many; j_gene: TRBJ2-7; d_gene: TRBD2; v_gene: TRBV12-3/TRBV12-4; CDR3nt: TGTGCCAGCGGGAGCGGGGGAACCTACGAGCAGTACTTC; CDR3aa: CASGSGGTYEQYF
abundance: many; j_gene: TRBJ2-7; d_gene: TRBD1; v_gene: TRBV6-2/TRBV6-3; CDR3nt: TGTGCCAGCAGTCACTGGGGACAGGGAGAATACGAGCAGTACTTC; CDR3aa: CASSHWGQGEYEQYF
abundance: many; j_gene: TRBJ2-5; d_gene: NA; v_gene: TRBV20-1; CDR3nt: TGCAGTGCTAGAGATAGGGGCTACCAAGAGACCCAGTACTTC; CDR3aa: CSARDRGYQETQYF